A selection of T cell receptor beta chains follows, all from one sample in a study of blood T cell repertoires in COVID-19. Clones were read by immunoSEQ multiplex PCR, and TCRdb kept only the in-frame ones, dropping some. The data hold about 150,000 clones, with around 90% observed a single time. Sample: peripheral blood. The source of these receptors is a woman aged 60-75 years with active or convalescent COVID-19. Both conserved end residues are part of each CDR3. The order of the fields is V gene, CDR3 length, clone size, J gene, D gene, CDR3 protein, CDR3 DNA. A D gene is named only where the DNA matches it firmly. Clone sizes are given selectively: once, few, many, or a class where the clone is expanded.

V: TRBV7-3; length: 13; size: NA; J: TRBJ1-1; D: TRBD1; CDR3: CASRRQGAETPIF; DNA: TGTGCCAGCAGACGACAGGGGGCGGAAACCCCAATCTTT
V: TRBV19; length: 15; size: NA; J: TRBJ1-2; D: NA; CDR3: CASTSRQGIHYGYTF; DNA: TGTGCCAGTACCTCCAGGCAGGGCATTCACTATGGCTACACCTTC
V: TRBV11-2; length: 14; size: NA; J: TRBJ2-1; D: NA; CDR3: CASSLGPNYNEQFF; DNA: TGTGCCAGCAGCTTAGGGCCCAATTACAATGAGCAGTTCTTC
V: TRBV7-2; length: 18; size: once; J: TRBJ2-2; D: TRBD2; CDR3: CASSVIPGLGILTGELFF; DNA: TGTGCCAGCAGCGTAATTCCGGGACTAGGTATTTTGACCGGGGAGCTGTTTTTT
V: TRBV19; length: 13; size: NA; J: TRBJ1-3; D: NA; CDR3: CASNRDKGNTIYF; DNA: TGTGCCAGTAATCGGGACAAAGGAAACACCATATATTTT
V: TRBV7-9; length: 15; size: NA; J: TRBJ2-4; D: TRBD1; CDR3: CASSSDRGRRNIQYF; DNA: TGTGCCAGCAGCTCCGACAGGGGGCGCAGAAACATTCAGTACTTC
V: TRBV5-1; length: 16; size: NA; J: TRBJ1-3; D: TRBD1; CDR3: CASSLGGTGFGNTIYF; DNA: TGCGCCAGCAGCCTGGGGGGGACAGGGTTCGGAAACACCATATATTTT
V: TRBV7-2; length: 16; size: NA; J: TRBJ1-2; D: TRBD1; CDR3: CASSLAWDRGNYGYTF; DNA: TGTGCCAGCAGCTTAGCTTGGGACAGGGGGAACTATGGCTACACCTTC
V: TRBV5-1; length: 13; size: NA; J: TRBJ1-1; D: NA; CDR3: CASSPREDTEAFF; DNA: TGCGCCAGCAGCCCGCGGGAGGACACTGAAGCTTTCTTT
V: TRBV7-2; length: 13; size: NA; J: TRBJ2-3; D: NA; CDR3: CASSPGKADTQYF; DNA: TGTGCCAGCAGCCCCGGGAAGGCAGATACGCAGTATTTT
V: TRBV6-6; length: 12; size: NA; J: TRBJ1-1; D: NA; CDR3: CASLFGNTEAFF; DNA: TGTGCCAGCCTTTTCGGGAACACTGAAGCTTTCTTT
V: TRBV6-1; length: 14; size: once; J: TRBJ2-5; D: NA; CDR3: CASSETSGGWTQYF; DNA: TGTGCCAGCAGTGAAACTAGTGGGGGCTGGACCCAGTACTTC
V: TRBV19; length: 11; size: NA; J: TRBJ1-2; D: NA; CDR3: CAPLCRAGYTF; DNA: TGTGCCCCCCTCTGCAGGGCCGGCTACACCTTC
V: TRBV30; length: 12; size: NA; J: TRBJ2-3; D: NA; CDR3: CAWNRVTDTQYF; DNA: TGTGCCTGGAATAGAGTCACAGATACGCAGTATTTT
V: TRBV4-3; length: 16; size: NA; J: TRBJ2-5; D: TRBD2; CDR3: CASSQNSGALQETQYF; DNA: TGCGCCAGCAGCCAAAATAGCGGGGCGCTACAAGAGACCCAGTACTTC
V: TRBV7-2; length: 13; size: NA; J: TRBJ2-1; D: NA; CDR3: CASSLYGYNEQFF; DNA: TGTGCCAGCAGCTTATACGGCTACAATGAGCAGTTCTTC
V: TRBV2; length: 12; size: NA; J: TRBJ1-1; D: NA; CDR3: CASSAYGTEAFF; DNA: TGTGCCAGCAGTGCCTATGGCACTGAAGCTTTCTTT
V: TRBV5-1; length: 15; size: NA; J: TRBJ1-2; D: TRBD1; CDR3: CASSFLQGGGYGYTF; DNA: TGCGCCAGCAGCTTCCTTCAGGGGGGAGGCTATGGCTACACCTTC
V: TRBV6-2/TRBV6-3; length: 16; size: once; J: TRBJ1-5; D: NA; CDR3: CASSYPWGGDDQPQHF; DNA: TGTGCCAGCAGTTACCCCTGGGGCGGGGATGACCAGCCCCAGCATTTT
V: TRBV19; length: 16; size: NA; J: TRBJ2-2; D: TRBD2; CDR3: CASSIGLAGGTGELFF; DNA: TGTGCCAGTAGTATAGGTCTAGCGGGGGGCACCGGGGAGCTGTTTTTT
V: TRBV7-2; length: 15; size: NA; J: TRBJ1-2; D: TRBD1; CDR3: CASSFHITGGGGYTF; DNA: TGTGCCAGCAGCTTTCATATAACAGGGGGAGGTGGCTACACCTTC
V: TRBV15; length: 16; size: NA; J: TRBJ1-3; D: NA; CDR3: CATSPGETYSGNTIYF; DNA: TGTGCCACCAGCCCCGGGGAGACGTATTCTGGAAACACCATATATTTT
V: TRBV4-3; length: 14; size: once; J: TRBJ1-1; D: NA; CDR3: CASSQEGQNTEAFF; DNA: TGCGCCAGCAGCCAAGAGGGACAGAACACTGAAGCTTTCTTT